Described below is a single TCR beta chain sequence and its context. The data derive from a study of blood T cell repertoires in COVID-19. Across the whole study: The samples span acute and convalescent COVID-19 from the United States, Italy and Spain. PBMCs, B-cell-depleted T cells, or T cells were the source of the cDNA or gDNA that made up the material.

The V and J ends lost 0 bases and 2 bases, in that order; junction bases with no gene match: 1. The CDR3 extends over 15 amino acids. Per the germline V gene, CDR1 is SGDLS and CDR2 is YYNGEE. Method: immunoSEQ multiplex PCR; TCRdb's copy keeps in-frame clones and lacks some. The table has about 200,000 clones, around 83% seen once. A Seattle source enrolled patients during active infection and followed them longitudinally. The chain recombines TRBV9 with TRBJ2-1, with TRBD1 identical over 8 bases. The receptor's source is a woman between 65 and 79 years old with COVID-19, enrolled during active disease. The sample comprised peripheral blood. This chain's CDR3 is CASSVDRGTYNEQFF. CDR3 bases: TGTGCCAGCAGCGTAGACAGGGGGACCTACAATGAGCAGTTCTTC.